This is a list of T cell receptor beta chains from one sample in a study of response to subunit inactivated influenza vaccine. TCRdb reprocessed the RT-PCR reads via MiXCR and lists one record per CDR3 protein. Among around 520,000 distinct CDR3 sequences listed, about 25% were seen once. Sample: CD4+ T cells sorted from PBMCs, taken 5 days after vaccination. The source of these receptors is a man aged 50 to 60 who received an inactivated influenza vaccine. Both conserved end residues are part of each CDR3. A D gene is named only where the DNA matches it firmly. Only some rows state a clone size, as once, few, many or a class for expanded clones.

j_call v_call d_call clone_size cdr3_nt cdr3_aa
TRBJ2-3 TRBV7-2 TRBD1 NA TGTGCCAGCAGCTTAGGCGGCAGGGGGCTCGATACGCAGTATTTT CASSLGGRGLDTQYF
TRBJ1-1 TRBV7-2 NA NA TGTGCCAGCAGCTTTGCAGGGCGGATGGGGACTGAAGCTTTCTTT CASSFAGRMGTEAFF
TRBJ2-3 TRBV29-1 NA few TGCAGCGTTGGGCTCTCGCTAACAGATACGCAGTATTTT CSVGLSLTDTQYF
TRBJ1-5 TRBV12-3/TRBV12-4 NA NA TGTGCCAGCAGTTTCGGGGGATATCAGCCCCAGCATTTT CASSFGGYQPQHF
TRBJ1-5 TRBV30 TRBD1 NA TGTGCCTGGGACGGACAGGGGAGGCACCAGCATTTT CAWDGQGRHQHF
TRBJ2-1 TRBV7-2 TRBD2 NA TGTGCCAGCAGCTCCACTAGCGGGGGGCCCTTAATGTTCTTC CASSSTSGGPLMFF
TRBJ2-5 TRBV5-1 TRBD2 NA TGCGCCAGCAGCTTCGGGGCTAGCGGGGCGCAAGAGACCCAGTACTTC CASSFGASGAQETQYF
TRBJ2-3 TRBV7-8 NA few TGTGCCAGCAATCTTGGGGTGGGGGGTAGCACAGATACGCAGTATTTT CASNLGVGGSTDTQYF
TRBJ2-5 TRBV7-8 NA NA TGTGCCAGCAGCCTGGGCCGTGCGGGGAAAGAGACCCAGTACTTC CASSLGRAGKETQYF
TRBJ2-3 TRBV28 NA NA TGTGCCAGCAGCTGGGCCTCGCACGGGAACACAGATACGCAGTATTTT CASSWASHGNTDTQYF